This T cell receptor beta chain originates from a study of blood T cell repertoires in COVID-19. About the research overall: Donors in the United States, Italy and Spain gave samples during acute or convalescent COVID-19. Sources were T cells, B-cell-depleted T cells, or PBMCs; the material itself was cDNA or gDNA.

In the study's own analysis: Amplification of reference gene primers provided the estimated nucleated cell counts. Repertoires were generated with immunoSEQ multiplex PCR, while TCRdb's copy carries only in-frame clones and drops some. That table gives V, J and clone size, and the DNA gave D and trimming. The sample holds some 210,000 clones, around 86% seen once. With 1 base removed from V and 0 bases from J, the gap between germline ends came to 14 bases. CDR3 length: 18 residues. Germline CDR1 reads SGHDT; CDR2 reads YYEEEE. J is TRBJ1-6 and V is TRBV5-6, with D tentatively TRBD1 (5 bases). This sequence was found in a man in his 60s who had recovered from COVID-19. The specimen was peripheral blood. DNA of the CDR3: TGTGCCAGCAGCTTGATTGGGACTGCCAGCTCCTATAATTCACCCCTCCACTTT. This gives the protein CASSLIGTASSYNSPLHF. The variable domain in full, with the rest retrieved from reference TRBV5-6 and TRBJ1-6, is DAGVTQSPTHLIKTRGQQVTLRCSPKSGHDTVSWYQQALGQGPQFIFQYYEEEERQRGNFPDRFSGHQFPNYSSELNVNALLLGDSALYLCASSLIGTASSYNSPLHFGNGTRLTVT.